What follows describes a single T cell receptor (beta chain). Profiling relied on immunoSEQ multiplex PCR, and the TCRdb table lists in-frame clones only, not all of them. The profile shows more than 45,000 clones, 85% to 95% of them singletons. The sample originates from a study of control samples from healthy donors and cancer patients. V lost 6 bases, J lost 7 bases, and 18 bases lay in between. The CDR3 runs to 14 residues. CDR1 is SNHLY, CDR2 FYNNEI, per germline. The sample was PBMCs. The V and J genes are TRBV2 and TRBJ1-1, with D uncertain. The TCR sequence derives from a woman aged 45-65 years with head and neck cancer. DNA of the CDR3: TGTGCCAGCAGGGACCTTAGCCCGGACGGTGAAGCTTTCTTT. This gives the protein CASRDLSPDGEAFF.